Given below is one TCR beta chain in context. Its antigen is still unknown. This specimen comes from a study of blood T cells in healthy people across ages. Overall study findings and caveats: Among T cells, TCR beta diversity per million cells dropped roughly linearly as age rose. Whereas aged donors had fewer naive CD4+ cells, long-lived donors had more of them and higher diversity.

A sample-barcoded 5' primer and a J-beta primer mix were used in a second PCR of roughly 7 to 11 cycles. TCRdb re-derived calls from the 5' RACE reads in MiXCR, one entry per CDR3 protein. The sample carries some 1.6 million distinct CDR3 sequences, 30% to 35% recorded once. V lost 2 bases to trimming and J lost 2 bases, with 20 bases between them. The CDR3 totals 18 residues. Per the germline V gene, CDR1 is MDHEN and CDR2 is SYDVKM. Sequenced material: blood. The TCR comes from a woman aged 25 to 39 in good health. The genes are TRBV28 and TRBJ2-3, with D tentatively TRBD2 (5 bases). CDR3 region: CASSLRSGLATLTDTQYF. CDR3 coding DNA: TGTGCCAGCAGTTTACGATCAGGCCTAGCAACCCTCACAGATACGCAGTATTTT.